Sequencing of this T cell receptor (beta chain) was carried out in a study of Tregs in tolerant kidney transplant recipients (dated by TCRdb to the late 2010s). Context from the whole study: The transplants used related donors with nonmyeloablative bone marrow transplantation, and mixed chimerism in the human trials was transient. Before combined kidney and bone marrow transplantation, this study identified donor-specific regulatory T cells using TCRbeta sequencing and then followed those same cells after transplant.

The intended sense of this specimen's time point label: blood sample drawn before combined kidney and bone marrow transplant. Unstimulated Tregs (CD4+CD25+CD127-), CD4+ non-Tregs (CD4+CD25-), CD4 and CD8 cells were FACS-sorted from thawed PBMCs. The patients were a few recipients of combined kidney and bone marrow transplants from the ITN036ST trial, and samples were available only from these trial subjects. Healthy control blood was separated into PBMCs by Ficoll density gradient and cryopreserved, and patient PBMCs were collected both before and after transplant. Summary of the overall study and its limitations: Donor-specific Treg expansion was found to exceed global Treg expansion in tolerant patients, suggesting antigen-driven rather than nonspecific expansion. The most biologically relevant and donor-specific TCRbeta repertoire appeared to be identified by expanding Tregs with activated donor B cells. For some patients, the PCR primers changed as time went on, which meant samples from those patients could not be compared with one another at the nucleotide level. Biological reproducibility was not examined directly, but technical replication error appeared to be minimal. Because the study included only a small number of patients, the results must be confirmed in larger populations and under other immunosuppression protocols.

For TCRbeta CDR3 sequencing, genomic DNA from the sorted cells was extracted using the QIAGEN DNeasy Blood and Tissue Kit. Through immunoSEQ, high-throughput TCRbeta CDR3 sequencing was done commercially, including PCR amplification with internal controls and bias correction. The study's own analysis went as follows. Unique productive TCRbeta sequences were defined by CDR3 nucleotide sequence when primers matched and otherwise by CDR3 amino acid sequence together with Vbeta and Jbeta genes. As a correction for sorting error, sequences shared between sorted populations at a frequency ratio of 2:1 or less were discarded, and the remaining shared sequences were assigned to the higher population. A sequence was defined as donor-reactive if the sequence was expanded at least 5-fold in CFSE-low cells compared with unstimulated cells and had a frequency of at least 0.01% in CFSE-low cells. Jensen-Shannon divergence calculated on the top 100 TCRbeta sequences ranked by frequency was used to measure repertoire divergence. For samples with multiple sequencing runs, sorting error was corrected in each run separately before the runs were combined. TCRdb re-hosts the immuneACCESS table, in-frame sequences only. Its copies lack some clones; in the studies checked, an unresolved V gene accounts for under half of them, and the cause for the rest is not known. V and J calls and clone size follow that table, whereas D and trimming were derived from the DNA. The sample table shows approximately 98,000 clones, and 85% to 90% are seen once. The ten biggest clones cover roughly 0.35% of the sample.

For this clone: Its recognized antigen is unknown. No per-base quality is available; no much larger clone lies one base away.

Measured from the cysteine to the phenylalanine, the CDR3 is 15 residues long. The sequence is cut down to CDR3 DNA, 45 bases in frame from base 1. CDR1 and CDR2 (LNHNV, YYDKDF) derive from the germline V gene (reference sequence). Compared with germline, V lacks 3 bases and J lacks 7 bases; bases without a gene match: 9. This receptor was identified in a human donor who received a combined kidney and bone marrow transplant. The sample in question was CD4+ T cells from blood, obtained before the transplant. Rearrangement joined TRBV15 to TRBJ2-5; TRBD1 matches 9 bases in the middle. In nucleotides, the sequence is TGTGCCACCAGCAGTGGACAGGGGAAGGTTTGGACCCAGTACTTC. Its amino acids are CATSSGQGKVWTQYF.